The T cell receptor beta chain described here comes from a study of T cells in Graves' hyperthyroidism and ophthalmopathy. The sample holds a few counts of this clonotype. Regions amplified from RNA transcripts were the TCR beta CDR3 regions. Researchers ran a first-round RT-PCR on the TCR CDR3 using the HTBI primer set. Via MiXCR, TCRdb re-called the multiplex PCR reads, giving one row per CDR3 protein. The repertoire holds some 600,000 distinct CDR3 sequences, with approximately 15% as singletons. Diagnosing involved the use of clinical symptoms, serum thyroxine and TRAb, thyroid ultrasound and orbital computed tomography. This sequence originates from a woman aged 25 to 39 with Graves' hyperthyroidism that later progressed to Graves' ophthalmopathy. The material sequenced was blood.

For the CDR3, the DNA is TGCAGTGCTCAGGACCAGAGCACTGAAGCTTTCTTT. It encodes CSAQDQSTEAFF. The rearrangement links TRBV20-1 to TRBJ1-1; the D is unclear. Trimming removed 5 bases from V and 4 bases from J, with 11 bases in between. Per the germline V gene, CDR1 is DFQATT and CDR2 is SNEGSKA (reference sequence). CDR3 length: 12 amino acids.